Described below is a single T cell receptor beta chain sequence and its context. Its target is unknown. Other DNA sequences of this sample code for an identical CDR3. The sample belongs to a study of T cell responses to AZD1222 COVID-19 vaccine. Study-level information: Combined were second doses at about 4 or about 12 weeks.

Clones were read by immunoSEQ multiplex PCR, and TCRdb kept only the in-frame ones, dropping some. The data hold roughly 260,000 clones, with more than 85% observed a single time. Study-wide findings and caveats: Baseline seropositivity occurred in only six AZD1222 recipients. Spike-specific TCR repertoires showed rising breadth and depth after two AZD1222 doses. Donors were chiefly white British, with a greater number of females, and clonal diversity was perhaps underestimated.

The specimen comprised peripheral blood, sampled on day 0 of AZD1222 vaccination. This TCR was sampled from an adult in good health.

The CDR3 DNA reads TGTGCCAGCACCTCAGGCTCGAACACCGGGGAGCTGTTTTTT. Its protein is CASTSGSNTGELFF. This rearrangement joins TRBV2 to TRBJ2-2; D gene uncertain. Germline values: CDR1 SNHLY, CDR2 FYNNEI. The V gene lost 7 bases and the J gene lost 0 bases, with 9 bases spanning the gap. The CDR3 totals 14 residues. Full variable domain (missing parts from reference TRBV2 and TRBJ2-2): EPEVTQTPSHQVTQMGQEVILRCVPISNHLYFYWYRQILGQKVEFLVSFYNNEISEKSEIFDDQFSVERPDGSNFTLKIRSTKLEDSAMYFCASTSGSNTGELFFGEGSRLTVL.